This entry describes one TCR beta chain. This sample is drawn from a study of blood T cell repertoires in COVID-19. Background on the study: Italy, Spain and the United States were the sources of the convalescent and acute COVID-19 samples. Nucleic acid was either cDNA or gDNA, and it came from T cells, B-cell-depleted T cells, or PBMCs.

Enrolled during active infection, Seattle patients were then followed longitudinally. In the original workflow: Reference gene primers were amplified, and this amplification served to estimate nucleated cell counts. Assay: immunoSEQ multiplex PCR; the TCRdb copy retains only in-frame clones and omits some. The V and J calls and clone size come from that table; D and trimming were worked out from the DNA. The sample lists around 460,000 clones; about 90% were seen once. CDR1 and CDR2 from the germline V gene are LNHDA and SQIVND (reference sequence). Trimming pared 3 bases from V and 7 bases from J, leaving 13 bases between. The CDR3 totals 13 residues.

Sequencing was done on a sample of peripheral blood. This clonotype was sampled from a man aged 18 to 35 with COVID-19, enrolled during active disease. The chain joins TRBV19 to TRBJ2-7, with a tentative D call TRBD2 (6 bases). CDR3 amino acids: CASSIGGAREQYF. The CDR3 DNA reads as TGTGCCAGTAGTATCGGAGGGGCCCGGGAGCAGTACTTC.